These 12 T cell receptor beta chains were sequenced from one sample in a study of shared clonotypes between healthy human individuals. The repertoire was sequenced with immunoSEQ multiplex PCR; TCRdb's copy has only in-frame clones and lacks some. The sample holds about 1 million clones, around 76% seen once. The sequencing input was memory CD4+ T cells sorted from blood. Subset specified: CD45RA-negative fraction. These receptors all stem from a man younger than 35 in good health.

Here the CDR3 DNA reads TGCGCCAGCAGCCAACCCACCCAGAACACTGAAGCTTTCTTT. Translated, it gives CASSQPTQNTEAFF. The chain employs TRBV4-1 and TRBJ1-1; D is unresolved. The CDR3 totals 14 residues. With 2 bases removed from V and 1 base from J, the gap between germline ends came to 8 bases. From germline, CDR1 is MGHRA and CDR2 YSYEKL.

The chain joins TRBV28 to TRBJ1-5, with 7 nucleotides matching TRBD1. The V gene's germline CDR1 is MDHEN and CDR2 SYDVKM. This CDR3 has 15 residues. V lost 1 base, J lost 5 bases, and 5 bases stayed unmatched. For the CDR3, the DNA is TGTGCCAGCAGTTTATACTCAGGGGGTCATCAGCCCCAGCATTTT. This codes for CASSLYSGGHQPQHF.

This clone was detected a few times. V gene TRBV4-1 combines with J gene TRBJ2-2; TRBD2 matches 7 bases. V lost 0 bases, J lost 3 bases, and 10 bases stayed unmatched. Germline CDR1 MGHRA, CDR2 YSYEKL. CDR3 length: 18 amino acids. In DNA, the CDR3 is TGCGCCAGCAGCCAAGAGATCGTGGCGGCGGGGGACACCGGGGAGCTGTTTTTT. Amino acid sequence: CASSQEIVAAGDTGELFF.

This clone was observed once. This chain uses TRBV6-6 with TRBJ1-4; 7 bases map to TRBD1. With 5 bases clipped from V and 2 bases from J, the junction kept 2 bases outside the gene matches. Germline values: CDR1 MNHNY, CDR2 SVGAGI (reference sequence). The CDR3 loop spans 14 amino acids. The CDR3 bases are TGTGCCAGCAGTCCGGACAGGACTAATGAAAAACTGTTTTTT. It translates to CASSPDRTNEKLFF.

Only a few counts were recorded for this clone. This chain uses TRBV18 with TRBJ2-1, with D possibly matching TRBD2 (6 bases). Germline V gene data show CDR1 as KGHSH and CDR2 as LQKENI. The V and J ends lost 6 bases and 5 bases respectively, with 17 bases between them. The CDR3 has 15 amino acids. For the CDR3, the DNA is TGTGCCAGCTCGCCTGTGTTGACTAGAAACAATGAGCAGTTCTTC. Amino acid sequence: CASSPVLTRNNEQFF.

In nucleotides, the CDR3 is TGTGCTAGTGGTTCCAGGACTGCCAACACTGAAGCTTTCTTT. Translated, it gives CASGSRTANTEAFF. The chain uses TRBV12-5 and TRBJ1-1; D remains unclear. Deletions cut 4 bases from V and 2 bases from J, with 11 bases between. The CDR3 totals 14 residues. Germline V gene lookup returns CDR1 LGHNT and CDR2 FRNRAP.

For this clone: In the same sample, other DNA sequences code for this CDR3. As DNA, the CDR3 is TGTGCCAGCAGCGTAGGACTAGCGGGAGTTCAAGATACGCAGTATTTT. It is translated as CASSVGLAGVQDTQYF. The chain has TRBV9 and TRBJ2-3, with TRBD2 matching over 12 bases. The V gene end was trimmed by 0 bases and the J gene end by 5 bases; junction bases not matched to a gene: 4. Germline V lookup: CDR1 SGDLS, CDR2 YYNGEE. The length of the CDR3 is 16 residues.

As DNA, the CDR3 is TGTGCCAGTAAAGGCAGGACCGATTCACCCCTCCACTTT. It translates to CASKGRTDSPLHF. The rearrangement links TRBV6-6 to TRBJ1-6; D ambiguous. CDR3 length: 13 amino acids. Germline lookup yields CDR1 MNHNY and CDR2 SVGAGI (reference sequence). Trimming left V 9 bases short and J 8 bases short, with 14 bases between.

The chain couples TRBV11-3 to TRBJ2-3; D is ambiguous. Trimming stripped 1 base from V and 5 bases from J, with 7 bases between. The V gene's germline CDR1 is SGHNT and CDR2 YENEEA. The CDR3 consists of 13 residues. DNA for the CDR3: TGTGCCAGCAGCTTAGGTTGGGGAGATACGCAGTATTTT. This codes for CASSLGWGDTQYF.

The chain employs TRBV9 and TRBJ1-2; D not certain. Germline lookup yields CDR1 SGDLS and CDR2 YYNGEE. Trimming pared 0 bases from V and 2 bases from J, leaving 14 bases between. This CDR3 spans 16 amino acids. The CDR3 coding sequence is TGTGCCAGCAGCGTAGGGGCACCCCCCGAGAACTATGGCTACACCTTC. It specifies CASSVGAPPENYGYTF.

A note on this clone: Other DNA sequences within the sample encode an identical CDR3. The chain uses TRBV5-1 and TRBJ2-2; D is uncertain. The CDR3 length is 14 residues. The V end lost 0 bases, the J end lost 5 bases, and 8 bases lay between the germline ends. Looked up from germline, CDR1 is SGHRS and CDR2 is YFSETQ. CDR3 amino acids: CASSLEGNTGELFF. The DNA of the CDR3 is TGCGCCAGCAGCTTGGAGGGAAATACCGGGGAGCTGTTTTTT.

V and J are TRBV10-3 and TRBJ1-4; D might be TRBD1 (5 bases). Per the germline V gene, CDR1 is ENHRY and CDR2 is SYGVKD. This CDR3 comprises 15 residues. Between the trimmed V and J ends, which lost 10 bases and 0 bases, there was a span of 15 bases. The CDR3 loop is CATARGVATNEKLFF. Here the CDR3 DNA reads TGTGCCACCGCCCGAGGGGTGGCAACTAATGAAAAACTGTTTTTT.